One sample yielded the 15 T cell receptor beta chains listed below, sequenced in a study of blood T cell repertoires in COVID-19. TCRdb's copy holds only in-frame clones and misses some; the assay was immunoSEQ multiplex PCR. The top ten clones hold approximately 0.5% of a sample with about 150,000 clones, around nine tenths of them seen once. The sequenced sample consisted of peripheral blood. These receptors were obtained from a man between 60 and 75 years old with COVID-19, enrolled during active disease.

The V gene is TRBV19, the J gene TRBJ1-4; D is perhaps TRBD1 (5 bases). CDR3 length: 16 amino acids. The germline CDR1 and CDR2 sequences are LNHDA and SQIVND (reference sequence). Deletions cut 6 bases from V and 0 bases from J, with 14 bases between. The CDR3 protein is CASSFQGKATNEKLFF. As DNA, the CDR3 is TGTGCCAGTAGCTTCCAGGGAAAAGCAACTAATGAAAAACTGTTTTTT.

The chain combines TRBV5-4 with TRBJ1-6; possibly TRBD1 for D (5 bases). This CDR3 has 17 amino acids. Trimming took off 3 bases at V and 4 bases at J, with 17 bases between the two ends. Germline V CDR1 and CDR2: SGHNT, YYREEE (reference sequence). The CDR3 DNA follows: TGTGCCAGCAGCTCCGGGATAATCGGGGGGTATAATTCACCCCTCCACTTT. As protein: CASSSGIIGGYNSPLHF. The full variable domain, its missing parts supplied by reference TRBV5-4 and TRBJ1-6, is ETGVTQSPTHLIKTRGQQVTLRCSSQSGHNTVSWYQQALGQGPQFIFQYYREEENGRGNFPPRFSGLQFPNYSSELNVNALELDDSALYLCASSSGIIGGYNSPLHFGNGTRLTVT.

This clone has only one observation. The chain combines TRBV4-1 with TRBJ2-5, with a tentative D call TRBD2 (6 bases). This CDR3 has 16 residues. Germline values: CDR1 MGHRA, CDR2 YSYEKL. V lost 1 base and J 5 bases, leaving 17 bases between the germline ends. CDR3 sequence: CASSQVRGAARETQYF. The CDR3, as DNA: TGCGCCAGCAGCCAAGTCCGCGGGGCGGCCCGGGAGACCCAGTACTTC.

The chain couples TRBV7-2 to TRBJ1-2; 9 nucleotides align to TRBD1. The CDR3 has 16 amino acids. Germline V CDR1 and CDR2: SGHTA, FQGNSA. V was clipped by 5 bases and J by 6 bases; unmatched bases: 13. The CDR3 DNA reads TGTGCCAGCAGCCCATCCCGCCCGGGACAGGGACATGGCTACACCTTC. It yields the protein CASSPSRPGQGHGYTF.

This chain connects TRBV5-4 to TRBJ2-7; 10 nucleotides line up with TRBD1. CDR3 size: 15 residues. V lost 4 bases and J lost 5; bases outside the gene matches: 9. CDR1 SGHNT and CDR2 YYREEE come from the germline V gene (reference sequence). CDR3 in amino acids: CASSIRQGARDEQYF. CDR3 DNA: TGTGCCAGCAGCATCCGACAGGGGGCGCGGGACGAGCAGTACTTC.

The chain is built from TRBV7-6 and TRBJ1-1; D unresolved. CDR1 and CDR2 from the germline V gene are SGHVS and FNYEAQ. V was trimmed by 1 base and J by 1 base, leaving 13 bases between them. The CDR3 is made up of 16 amino acids. CDR3 region: CASSLEGQRKNTEAFF. As DNA, the CDR3 is TGTGCCAGCAGCTTAGAAGGGCAGCGGAAGAACACTGAAGCTTTCTTT.

The chain links TRBV20-1 to TRBJ2-7, with 9 bases fitting TRBD1. The CDR3 sequence is 11 residues long. The junction had 1 base not matched to a gene; V was cut back by 4 bases and J by 6 bases. Germline V lookup: CDR1 DFQATT, CDR2 SNEGSKA (reference sequence). The CDR3 protein is CSAMDRGEQYF. CDR3 in DNA: TGCAGTGCTATGGACAGGGGCGAGCAGTACTTC.

The chain links TRBV19 to TRBJ1-3; the D is unclear. Trimming pared 8 bases from V and 1 base from J, leaving 15 bases between. In germline, CDR1 is LNHDA, CDR2 SQIVND (reference sequence). The CDR3 length is 15 residues. The DNA of the CDR3 is TGTGCCAGTTTCCGAGGGCCTGATTCTGGAAACACCATATATTTT. Protein sequence: CASFRGPDSGNTIYF.

The table lists this clone with a count of one. This chain joins TRBV6-5 and TRBJ2-7; tentatively, D is TRBD1 (6 bases). This CDR3 has 14 amino acids. The V end lost 6 bases, the J end lost 6 bases, and 18 bases lay between the germline ends. The germline CDR1 and CDR2 sequences are MNHEY and SVGAGI. The CDR3 coding sequence is TGTGCCAGCAGACCCCAGGGGCGTTCTCCCGAGCAGTACTTC. Encoded protein: CASRPQGRSPEQYF.

The chain has TRBV3-1 (or the pseudogene TRBV3-2) and TRBJ1-1, with 12 bases that match TRBD1. The V and J ends lost 6 bases and 7 bases, in that order; junction bases with no gene match: 6. Germline loops: CDR1 LGHDT, CDR2 YNNKEL (reference sequence). The CDR3 is made up of 14 amino acids. This CDR3 reads CASSRDRGQDEAFF. CDR3 sequence (DNA): TGTGCCAGCAGTCGGGACAGGGGGCAAGATGAAGCTTTCTTT.

This rearrangement joins TRBV5-1 to TRBJ1-1, with D possibly TRBD1 on 5 matching bases. Germline V gene data show CDR1 as SGHRS and CDR2 as YFSETQ. This CDR3 region has 14 residues. The V end was cut by 1 base, the J end by 3 bases, with 10 bases between. The CDR3 spells CASSLFGGDTEAFF. For the CDR3, the DNA is TGCGCCAGCAGCTTGTTCGGGGGGGACACTGAAGCTTTCTTT.

The chain employs TRBV10-1 and TRBJ2-3, with 9 positions matching TRBD1. Germline CDR1 reads WNHNN; CDR2 reads SYGVQD (reference sequence). This CDR3 comprises 16 residues. The V and J ends lost 4 bases and 6 bases, in that order; junction bases with no gene match: 11. CDR3 protein: CASSGWGTGPRDTQYF. The CDR3 DNA reads TGCGCCAGCAGTGGATGGGGGACAGGGCCGAGGGATACGCAGTATTTT.

The rearrangement joins TRBV28 to TRBJ2-2, with TRBD2 identical over 9 bases. The germline gives CDR1 MDHEN, CDR2 SYDVKM. The J segment lost 5 bases and the V segment lost 10 bases, leaving 14 bases of the junction unmatched. CDR3 length: 16 residues. The CDR3 DNA follows: TGTGCCACCAAAGAGCGGGGGGCTAGTTATACCGGGGAGCTGTTTTTT. Its protein product is CATKERGASYTGELFF.

This rearrangement joins TRBV5-5 to TRBJ1-1, with D possibly TRBD1 on 6 matching bases. V lost 3 bases and J 5 bases, leaving 17 bases between the germline ends. Looked up from germline, CDR1 is SGHKS and CDR2 is YYEKEE (reference sequence). There are 15 residues in the CDR3. CDR3 bases: TGTGCCAGCAGCTGGGGTTCAGGGGCCTCAACTGAAGCTTTCTTT. It translates to CASSWGSGASTEAFF. Filled out from reference TRBV5-5 and TRBJ1-1, the complete variable domain reads DAGVTQSPTHLIKTRGQQVTLRCSPISGHKSVSWYQQVLGQGPQFIFQYYEKEERGRGNFPDRFSARQFPNYSSELNVNALLLGDSALYLCASSWGSGASTEAFFGQGTRLTVV.

The count of this clone is one. This rearrangement joins TRBV28 to TRBJ2-7; weak D call: TRBD1 (6 bases). CDR1 is MDHEN and CDR2 is SYDVKM in the germline V gene. Trimming stripped 4 bases from V and 0 bases from J, with 16 bases between. This CDR3 is built from 16 residues. The CDR3 sequence: CASSSPQGLNSYEQYF. The CDR3 bases are TGTGCCAGCAGTTCACCCCAGGGGCTGAACTCCTACGAGCAGTACTTC.